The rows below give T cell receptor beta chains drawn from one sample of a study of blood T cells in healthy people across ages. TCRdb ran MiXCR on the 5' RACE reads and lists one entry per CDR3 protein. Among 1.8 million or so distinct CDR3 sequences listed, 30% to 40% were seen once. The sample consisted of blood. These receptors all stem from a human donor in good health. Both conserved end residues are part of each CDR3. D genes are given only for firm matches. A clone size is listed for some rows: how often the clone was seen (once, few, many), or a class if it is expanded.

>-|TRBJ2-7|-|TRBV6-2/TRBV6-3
TGTGCCAGCAGTTACTCGTGGACAGAGAGCTCCTACGAGCAGTACTTC
CASSYSWTESSYEQYF
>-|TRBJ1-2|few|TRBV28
TGTGCCAGCAGTCCACAGGGCTCGTGGGGCTACACCTTC
CASSPQGSWGYTF
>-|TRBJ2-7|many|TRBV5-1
TGCGCCAGCAGCTGGGGGGACGGTTACGAGCAGTACTTC
CASSWGDGYEQYF
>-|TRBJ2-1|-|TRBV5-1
TGCGCTAACAGCTTGAGGTTACTAACGGGAAGCTCCTACAATGAGCGGTTCTTC
CANSLRLLTGSSYNERFF
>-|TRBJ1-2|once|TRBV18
TGTGCCAGCTCACCACGTGCCAGGGTGGCTAACTATGGCTACACCTTC
CASSPRARVANYGYTF
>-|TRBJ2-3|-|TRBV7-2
TGTGCCAGCAGCTTAAATGCGGGCGGAGGTACGCAGTATTTT
CASSLNAGGGTQYF
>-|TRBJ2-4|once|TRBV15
TGTGCCACCAGCAAAGTAAGCTCCACCGGGGAGCAGTACTTC
CATSKVSSTGEQYF
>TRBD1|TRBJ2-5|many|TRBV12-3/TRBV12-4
TGTGCCAGCAGTCCCCGACAGGGACAAGAGACCCAGTACTTC
CASSPRQGQETQYF
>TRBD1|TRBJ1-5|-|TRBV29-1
TGCAGCGTTTCTGACAGGGGCGGCAATCAGCCCCAGCATTTT
CSVSDRGGNQPQHF
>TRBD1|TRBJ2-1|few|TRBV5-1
TGCGCCAGCAGCCGGGGACAGGGGAAACACAATGAGCAGTTCTTC
CASSRGQGKHNEQFF
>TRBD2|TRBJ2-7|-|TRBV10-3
TGTGCCCATAGCGGGGGGAGCTACGAGCAGTACTTC
CAHSGGSYEQYF
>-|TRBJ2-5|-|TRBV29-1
TGCAGCGTTGAGCGGGGAGACCAAGAGACCCAGTACTTC
CSVERGDQETQYF
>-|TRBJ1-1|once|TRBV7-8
TGTGCCAGCAGCTTAGGAATGGCCAGGAATAGACCTGAAGCTTTCTTT
CASSLGMARNRPEAFF
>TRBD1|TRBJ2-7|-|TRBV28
TGTGCCAGCAGTTTGGGACAGCACCTACCGTGGGGGCAGTACTTC
CASSLGQHLPWGQYF
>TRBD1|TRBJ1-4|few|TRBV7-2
TGTGCCAGCAGCCCAGGGGGCCAATATGAAAAACTGTTTTTT
CASSPGGQYEKLFF
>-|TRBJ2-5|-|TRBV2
TGTGCCAGCAGTGAATTTTCGGATCTAGGGGAGACCCAGTACTTC
CASSEFSDLGETQYF
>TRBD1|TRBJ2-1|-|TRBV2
TGTGCCAGCAGTCCCGGGACAGGGTGGAATGAGCAGTTCTTC
CASSPGTGWNEQFF
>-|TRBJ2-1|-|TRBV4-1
TGCGCCAGCAGCCATCCCCATGGGGACTCCTACAATGAGCAGTTCTTC
CASSHPHGDSYNEQFF
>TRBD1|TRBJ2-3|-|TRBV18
TGTGCCAGCTCACTAGAACGCAGGGGGAGCACAGATACGCAGTATTTT
CASSLERRGSTDTQYF
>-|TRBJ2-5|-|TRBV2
TGTGCCTGCAGTACCTACGGGACGACGAAGGGGGAGACCCAGTACTTC
CACSTYGTTKGETQYF
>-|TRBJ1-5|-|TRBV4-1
TGCGCCAGCAGCCAACTCTCTGGACTGGGGGGAAGTCAGCCCCAGCATTTT
CASSQLSGLGGSQPQHF
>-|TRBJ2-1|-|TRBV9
TGTGCCAGCAGCGTAACAGGGAGCAATGAGCAGTTCTTC
CASSVTGSNEQFF
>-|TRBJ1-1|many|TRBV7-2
TGTGCCAGCAGCTTAGACGGGCCCGATACTGAAGCTTTCTTT
CASSLDGPDTEAFF
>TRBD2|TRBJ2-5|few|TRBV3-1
TGTGCCAGCAGCCCTAGCCGGGGGGTCCAAGGGACCCAGTACTTC
CASSPSRGVQGTQYF
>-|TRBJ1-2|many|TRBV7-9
TGTGCCCCCTGGGACGAGGCTCGTGGCTACACCTTC
CAPWDEARGYTF
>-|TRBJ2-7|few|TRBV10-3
TGTGCCATCACGGAGACACTAGACCTCTACGAGCAGTACTTC
CAITETLDLYEQYF
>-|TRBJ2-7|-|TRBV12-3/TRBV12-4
TGTGCCAGCAGGTTGGGGATAAACGAGCAGTACTTC
CASRLGINEQYF
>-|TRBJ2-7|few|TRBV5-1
TGCGCCAGCAGACCAAACTACATGGGCGAGCAGTACTTC
CASRPNYMGEQYF
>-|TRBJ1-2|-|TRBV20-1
TGCAGTGCTAGAGATAACACCGTCGGACGGGAGAGCTACACCTTC
CSARDNTVGRESYTF
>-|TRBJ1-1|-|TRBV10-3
TGTGCCATCAGCGAAACAGATTCCGGCACTGAAGCTTTCTTT
CAISETDSGTEAFF
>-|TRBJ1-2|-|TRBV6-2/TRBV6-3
TGTGCCAGCACCAACGGGGGTCGGGGTGGCTACACCTTC
CASTNGGRGGYTF
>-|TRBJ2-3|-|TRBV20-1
TGCAGTGCCAACCCCGGGCGATCCACAGATACGCAGTATTTT
CSANPGRSTDTQYF